This T cell receptor (beta chain) came from a study of T cells expressing NK-cell markers. The CDR3 has 13 amino acids. Germline values: CDR1 MNHNS, CDR2 SASEGT. TCRdb reprocessed the 5' RACE reads, with one entry per CDR3 protein and no DNA. This table holds 400,000 to 450,000 distinct CDR3 sequences. Sequenced input: blood T cells: a sorted CD56 or NKG2C T cell subset, CD4+ or CD8+ T cells, or bulk PBMC T cells (not recorded which). The V gene is TRBV6-1, the J gene TRBJ2-2. This receptor was taken from a woman aged 18 to 75 in good health. The CDR3 is CATQNLNTGELFF.